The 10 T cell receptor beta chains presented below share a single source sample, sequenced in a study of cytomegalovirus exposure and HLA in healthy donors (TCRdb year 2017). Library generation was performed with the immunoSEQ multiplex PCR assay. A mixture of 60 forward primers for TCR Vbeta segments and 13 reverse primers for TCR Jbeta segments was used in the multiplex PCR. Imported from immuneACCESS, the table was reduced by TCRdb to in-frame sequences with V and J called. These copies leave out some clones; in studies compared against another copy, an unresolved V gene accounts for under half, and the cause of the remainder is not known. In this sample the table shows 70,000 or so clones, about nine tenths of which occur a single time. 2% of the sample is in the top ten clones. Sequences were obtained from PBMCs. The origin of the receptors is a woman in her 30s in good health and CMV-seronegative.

The CDR3 sequence is CASSLKRTAYTGANVLTF. CDR3 DNA sequence: TGTGCCAGCAGCTTGAAAAGGACAGCTTACACTGGGGCCAACGTCCTGACTTTC. The chain uses TRBV5-6 and TRBJ2-6; possibly TRBD1 for D (6 bases). The CDR3 has 18 residues. V was pared by 1 base and J by 2 bases, with 16 bases between. Germline-derived CDR1 and CDR2 are SGHDT and YYEEEE. Complete variable domain (other parts from reference TRBV5-6 and TRBJ2-6): DAGVTQSPTHLIKTRGQQVTLRCSPKSGHDTVSWYQQALGQGPQFIFQYYEEEERQRGNFPDRFSGHQFPNYSSELNVNALLLGDSALYLCASSLKRTAYTGANVLTFGAGSRLTVL.

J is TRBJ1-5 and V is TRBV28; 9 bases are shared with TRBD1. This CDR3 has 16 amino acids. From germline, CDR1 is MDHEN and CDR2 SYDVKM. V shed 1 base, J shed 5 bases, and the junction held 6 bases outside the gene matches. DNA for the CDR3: TGTGCCAGCAGTTTATTGGGACAGGGTCGAGATCAGCCCCAGCATTTT. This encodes CASSLLGQGRDQPQHF. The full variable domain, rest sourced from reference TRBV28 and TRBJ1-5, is DVKVTQSSRYLVKRTGEKVFLECVQDMDHENMFWYRQDPGLGLRLIYFSYDVKMKEKGDIPEGYSVSREKKERFSLILESASTNQTSMYLCASSLLGQGRDQPQHFGDGTRLSIL.

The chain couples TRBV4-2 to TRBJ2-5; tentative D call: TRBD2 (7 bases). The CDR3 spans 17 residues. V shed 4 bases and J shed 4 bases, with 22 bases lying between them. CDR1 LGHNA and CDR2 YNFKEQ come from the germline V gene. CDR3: CASSRAGADTGGETQYF. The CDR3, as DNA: TGTGCCAGCAGCCGGGCGGGGGCGGACACCGGGGGAGAGACCCAGTACTTC.

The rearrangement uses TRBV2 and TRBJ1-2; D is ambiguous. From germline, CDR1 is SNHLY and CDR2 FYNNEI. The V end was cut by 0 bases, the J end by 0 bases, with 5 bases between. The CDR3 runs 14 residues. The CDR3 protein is CASSEAAANYGYTF. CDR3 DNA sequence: TGTGCCAGCAGTGAAGCGGCAGCTAACTATGGCTACACCTTC. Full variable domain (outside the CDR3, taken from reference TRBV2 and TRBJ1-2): EPEVTQTPSHQVTQMGQEVILRCVPISNHLYFYWYRQILGQKVEFLVSFYNNEISEKSEIFDDQFSVERPDGSNFTLKIRSTKLEDSAMYFCASSEAAANYGYTFGSGTRLTVV.

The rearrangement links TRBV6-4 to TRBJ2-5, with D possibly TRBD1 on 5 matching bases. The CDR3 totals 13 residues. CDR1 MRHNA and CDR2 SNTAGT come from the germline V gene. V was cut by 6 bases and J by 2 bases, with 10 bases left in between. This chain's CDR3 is CASSPTEQETQYF. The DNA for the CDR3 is TGTGCCAGCAGCCCGACAGAGCAAGAGACCCAGTACTTC.

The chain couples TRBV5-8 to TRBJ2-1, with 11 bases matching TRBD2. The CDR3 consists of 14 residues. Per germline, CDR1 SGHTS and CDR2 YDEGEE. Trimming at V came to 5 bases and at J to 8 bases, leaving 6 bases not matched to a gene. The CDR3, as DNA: TGTGCCAGCAGGGCTAGCGGGAGGAGTGATGAGCAGTTCTTC. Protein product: CASRASGRSDEQFF.

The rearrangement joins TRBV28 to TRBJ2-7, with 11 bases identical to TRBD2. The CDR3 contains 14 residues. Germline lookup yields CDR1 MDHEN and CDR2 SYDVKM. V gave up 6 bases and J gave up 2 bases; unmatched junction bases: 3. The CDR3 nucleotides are TGTGCCAGCAGACGACTAGCGGGGACCTACGAGCAGTACTTC. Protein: CASRRLAGTYEQYF.

The CDR3 DNA reads TGTGCCAGCAGGGGGACAGGGGGTACATATGGCTACACCTTC. Its translation: CASRGTGGTYGYTF. The rearrangement uses TRBV6-1 and TRBJ1-2; TRBD1 matches at 11 bases. Germline V gene lookup returns CDR1 MNHNS and CDR2 SASEGT. V lost 6 bases to trimming and J lost 5 bases; unmatched junction nucleotides: 5. This CDR3 contains 14 residues.

The CDR3 loop is CATYPYEGANVLTF. The CDR3 DNA reads as TGCGCCACCTACCCGTACGAGGGGGCCAACGTCCTGACTTTC. The chain employs TRBV5-1 and TRBJ2-6; D gene unclear. The germline V gene encodes CDR1 SGHRS and CDR2 YFSETQ. Between the trimmed V and J ends, which lost 9 bases and 4 bases, there was a span of 14 bases. The CDR3 loop spans 14 amino acids.

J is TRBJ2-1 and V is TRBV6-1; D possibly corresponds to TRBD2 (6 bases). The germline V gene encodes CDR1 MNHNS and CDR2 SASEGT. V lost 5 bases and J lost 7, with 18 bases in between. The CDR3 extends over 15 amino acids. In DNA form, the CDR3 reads TGTGCCAGCAGTTTGGGAGGTTTAGCGAGGAATGAGCAGTTCTTC. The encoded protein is CASSLGGLARNEQFF.